The table lists the clone carrying this T cell receptor beta chain with a few counts. The sample belongs to a study of blood T cell repertoires in COVID-19. The repertoire was sequenced with immunoSEQ multiplex PCR; TCRdb's copy has only in-frame clones and lacks some. The data hold 140,000 or so clones, with 80% to 90% observed a single time. The CDR3 contains 13 residues. From germline, CDR1 is LNHDA and CDR2 SQIVND (reference sequence). V was clipped by 3 bases and J by 1 base, with 6 bases between them. The chain has TRBV19 and TRBJ1-1; D is perhaps TRBD1 (5 bases). Sample: peripheral blood. This TCR came from a human donor with acute or convalescent COVID-19. The donor label of this sample is uncertain. The CDR3 DNA reads TGTGCCAGTAGTATCGACAGGAACACTGAAGCTTTCTTT. This sequence encodes CASSIDRNTEAFF. Filled out from reference TRBV19 and TRBJ1-1, the complete variable domain reads DGGITQSPKYLFRKEGQNVTLSCEQNLNHDAMYWYRQDPGQGLRLIYYSQIVNDFQKGDIAEGYSVSREKKESFPLTVTSAQKNPTAFYLCASSIDRNTEAFFGQGTRLTVV.